What follows are 11 T cell receptor beta chains derived from one specimen sequenced in a study of T-cell reconstitution after alpha-beta-depleted transplantation in children. It was with unique molecular identifiers that the TCRbeta library was prepared. MiXCR was run by TCRdb on the PCR reads, yielding one entry per CDR3 protein. The data contain about 540,000 distinct CDR3 sequences, over 20% of them singletons. Sequences were derived from PBMCs, sampled before TCRalphabeta/CD19-depleted stem cell transplant. The receptors derive from a boy under three years old with Wiskott-Aldrich syndrome, due to receive a stem cell transplant.

This clonotype was found a few times. The rearrangement uses TRBV5-1 and TRBJ2-1, with TRBD2 as a possible D gene (5 bases). Per germline, CDR1 SGHRS and CDR2 YFSETQ. The V end was cut by 6 bases, the J end by 5 bases, with 18 bases between. The CDR3 is made up of 15 amino acids. In DNA, the CDR3 is TGCGCCAGCACCCCCGGAGCGCGAGGGAACAATGAGCAGTTCTTC. Its translation: CASTPGARGNNEQFF.

The J gene is TRBJ2-1, the V gene TRBV10-3; 8 nucleotides agree with TRBD1. This CDR3 spans 15 amino acids. With 2 bases clipped from V and 5 bases from J, the junction kept 5 bases outside the gene matches. CDR1 ENHRY and CDR2 SYGVKD come from the germline V gene. Here the CDR3 reads CAISETGGLNNEQFF. The CDR3 DNA reads as TGTGCCATCAGTGAGACAGGGGGATTAAACAATGAGCAGTTCTTC.

The chain links TRBV5-1 to TRBJ2-2, with TRBD2 as a possible D gene (5 bases). V lost 2 bases to trimming and J lost 1 base, with 9 bases between them. The germline V gene encodes CDR1 SGHRS and CDR2 YFSETQ. The CDR3 contains 15 residues. The DNA of the CDR3 is TGCGCCAGCAGCTTTGGACTCTTGAACACCGGGGAGCTGTTTTTT. Translated: CASSFGLLNTGELFF.

The CDR3 coding sequence is TGTGCCAGCAGTTTGTGGTCCAACCCCGTGGAAAAACTGTTTTTT. Protein sequence: CASSLWSNPVEKLFF. The genes are TRBV27 and TRBJ1-4; no clear D gene. V lost 3 bases, J lost 8 bases, and 16 bases lay in between. CDR1 and CDR2 from the germline V gene are MNHEY and SMNVEV (reference sequence). This CDR3 region has 15 residues.

The chain employs TRBV20-1 and TRBJ1-5; D might be TRBD1 (6 bases). CDR1 is DFQATT and CDR2 is SNEGSKA in the germline V gene (reference sequence). CDR3 size: 13 residues. V lost 3 bases, J lost 6 bases, and 12 bases lay in between. The CDR3 loop reads CSASSGGPQPQHF. CDR3 DNA sequence: TGCAGTGCTAGCTCGGGGGGGCCTCAGCCCCAGCATTTT.

This clonotype was seen a handful of times. The rearrangement joins TRBV20-1 to TRBJ2-7, with D maybe TRBD2 (6 bases). The germline V gene encodes CDR1 DFQATT and CDR2 SNEGSKA (reference sequence). The CDR3 sequence is 13 residues long. Trimming removed 1 base from V and 5 bases from J, with 12 bases in between. The CDR3 spells CSARVSGENEQYF. CDR3 bases: TGCAGTGCTAGAGTCTCGGGAGAAAACGAGCAGTACTTC.

This clonotype was detected a few times. V is TRBV5-1 and J is TRBJ2-6; D may match TRBD1 or TRBD2 (5 bases each). Germline CDR1 reads SGHRS; CDR2 reads YFSETQ. With 4 bases removed from V and 4 bases from J, the gap between germline ends came to 9 bases. The CDR3 runs to 14 residues. The CDR3 loop reads CASSTGTGANVLTF. CDR3 coding DNA: TGCGCCAGCAGCACCGGGACGGGGGCCAACGTCCTGACTTTC.

This clonotype came up many times. A read error may produce the germline difference seen at one junction end. The chain is built from TRBV5-1 and TRBJ2-5; D gene unclear. Germline lookup yields CDR1 SGHRS and CDR2 YFSETQ. The CDR3 consists of 13 residues. This chain's CDR3 is CASSLSYQETQYF. CDR3 nucleotide sequence: TGTGCCAGCAGCTTATCGTACCAAGAGACCCAGTACTTC.

This clonotype showed up just a few times. The chain has TRBV12-3 or TRBV12-4 and TRBJ2-1; 9 bases agree with TRBD2. CDR3 length equals 16 residues. The J segment lost 5 bases and the V segment lost 2 bases, leaving 7 bases of the junction unmatched. The CDR3 spells CASSLSWGLAHNEQFF. The CDR3 bases are TGTGCCAGCAGTTTATCATGGGGACTAGCCCACAATGAGCAGTTCTTC.

This rearrangement joins TRBV5-6 to TRBJ2-1, with a tentative D call TRBD2 (6 bases). V was clipped by 4 bases and J by 7 bases, with 12 bases between them. There are 13 residues in the CDR3. The germline gives CDR1 SGHDT, CDR2 YYEEEE. The CDR3 region is CASSLLAMNEQFF. The CDR3 DNA reads TGTGCCAGCAGCCTTCTAGCGATGAATGAGCAGTTCTTC.

The chain uses TRBV19 and TRBJ2-1, with 10 bases that match TRBD2. V dropped 5 bases and J dropped 9; count of bases not matched to a gene: 10. Per germline, CDR1 LNHDA and CDR2 SQIVND (reference sequence). The CDR3 sequence is 15 residues long. The CDR3 region is CASSLVWLAGVEQFF. CDR3 bases: TGTGCCAGTAGTCTAGTATGGCTAGCGGGAGTTGAGCAGTTCTTC.